A single T cell receptor (beta chain) is shown here with its context. No antigen is known for it. TCRdb fed the PCR reads into MiXCR, producing one record per CDR3 protein. The repertoire includes 400,000 to 600,000 distinct CDR3 sequences, about a fifth of them detected once, and around 0.84% sits in the top ten. These data are taken from a study of molecular identifiers for immune sequencing clone quantification. Study conclusions and caveats: The study found clones above 20 RNA copies held over 98% of effector molecules and under 1% in naive cells.

The length of the CDR3 is 13 residues. Germline values: CDR1 GTSNPN, CDR2 SVGIG (reference sequence). Trimming stripped 5 bases from V and 1 base from J, with 11 bases between. The chain links TRBV30 to TRBJ1-1; D gene ambiguous. This TCR was recovered from a human donor in good health. Some libraries in this study had Jurkat cell RNA spiked in. Sequencing was performed on naive CD8+ T cells from blood, with Jurkat cell RNA spiked in. Subset reported: FACS-sorted CD8+CD4-CCR7+CD45RA+ naive T cells. This chain's CDR3 is CAWAHSWNTEAFF. The CDR3 region has the DNA TGTGCCTGGGCCCACAGCTGGAACACTGAAGCTTTCTTT.